The rows below give T cell receptor beta chains drawn from one sample of a study of cytomegalovirus exposure and HLA in healthy donors. TCRdb's table, derived via immunoSEQ multiplex PCR, lists solely in-frame clones and lacks some. This table holds 210,000 or so clones, approximately 85% found once. The sample was PBMCs. The origin of the receptors is a girl aged 2 to 10 in good health and CMV-seronegative. Both conserved end residues are part of each CDR3. The D gene is left open where the match is weak. Where a row states a size, it is once, few, many or the class of an expanded clone; other rows omit it.

>NA|TRBJ2-6|TRBV5-6|NA
CASSFLRFGANVLTF
TGTGCCAGCAGCTTTCTGCGGTTTGGGGCCAACGTCCTGACTTTC
>TRBD1|TRBJ1-4|TRBV4-2|NA
CASSQYAGGLTNEKLFF
TGTGCCAGCAGCCAATATGCAGGGGGATTGACTAATGAAAAACTGTTTTTT
>NA|TRBJ2-1|TRBV7-7|once
CASSRDAGYNEQFF
TGTGCCAGCAGCCGAGACGCAGGGTACAATGAGCAGTTCTTC
>NA|TRBJ2-3|TRBV6-1|NA
CASRPGVFTDTQYF
TGTGCCAGCAGGCCGGGGGTGTTCACAGATACGCAGTATTTT
>TRBD2|TRBJ2-2|TRBV7-9|NA
CASSLAVGRGNTGELFF
TGTGCCAGCAGCTTAGCGGTCGGGAGGGGGAACACCGGGGAGCTGTTTTTT
>NA|TRBJ1-1|TRBV13|NA
CASSPDSMNTEAFF
TGTGCCAGCAGTCCTGACAGTATGAACACTGAAGCTTTCTTT
>TRBD1|TRBJ2-3|TRBV7-2|NA
CASSSRDRGQNTQYF
TGTGCCAGCAGCTCCCGGGACAGGGGGCAAAATACGCAGTATTTT
>NA|TRBJ2-7|TRBV7-8|NA
CASSPLAGWNEQYF
TGTGCCAGCAGCCCCCTCGCGGGGTGGAACGAGCAGTACTTC
>NA|TRBJ2-1|TRBV5-1|NA
CASSLASSDNEQFF
TGCGCCAGCAGCTTGGCTTCTAGCGACAATGAGCAGTTCTTC
>TRBD2|TRBJ2-5|TRBV6-1|NA
CASTLLAGVQETQYF
TGTGCCAGCACCCTTCTAGCGGGAGTTCAAGAGACCCAGTACTTC
>TRBD2|TRBJ2-7|TRBV5-4|NA
CASSLGTSGTTYEQYF
TGTGCCAGCAGCTTGGGGACTAGCGGGACCACCTACGAGCAGTACTTC
>NA|TRBJ1-5|TRBV30|NA
CAWSDDGTSNQPQHF
TGTGCCTGGAGTGATGACGGGACATCGAATCAGCCCCAGCATTTT
>TRBD2|TRBJ2-5|TRBV7-8|NA
CASSPLAGGQETQYF
TGTGCCAGCAGCCCCCTAGCGGGAGGACAAGAGACCCAGTACTTC
>TRBD1|TRBJ1-5|TRBV6-1|once
CASIPGQGNQPQHF
TGTGCCAGCATACCGGGACAGGGCAATCAGCCCCAGCATTTT
>NA|TRBJ2-3|TRBV5-1|NA
CASSLGQAPQYF
TGCGCCAGCAGCTTAGGACAAGCCCCGCAGTATTTT
>TRBD2|TRBJ2-2|TRBV7-6|NA
CASSLTAGGPNTGELFF
TGTGCCAGCAGCTTAACCGCGGGAGGGCCGAACACCGGGGAGCTGTTTTTT
>NA|TRBJ2-3|TRBV19|NA
CASRVSSTDTQYF
TGTGCCAGTCGGGTCTCTAGCACAGATACGCAGTATTTT
>NA|TRBJ1-2|TRBV19|NA
CASSKGSQDGYTF
TGTGCCAGTAGTAAAGGGAGTCAAGATGGCTACACCTTC
>NA|TRBJ1-2|TRBV7-3|NA
CASSLTVERSYTF
TGTGCCAGCAGCTTAACGGTCGAGAGAAGCTACACCTTC
>NA|TRBJ2-1|TRBV7-6|NA
CASSFGGFADEQFF
TGTGCCAGCAGCTTCGGGGGTTTCGCAGATGAGCAGTTCTTC
>NA|TRBJ2-3|TRBV18|NA
CASSPYARSTDTQYF
TGTGCCAGCTCACCGTACGCGAGGAGCACAGATACGCAGTATTTT
>TRBD1|TRBJ1-2|TRBV19|NA
CASRQPGQGSVGYTF
TGTGCCAGCAGACAACCGGGACAGGGATCGGTGGGCTACACCTTC
>TRBD1|TRBJ1-1|TRBV14|few
CASSQAPRGSTEAFF
TGTGCCAGCAGCCAAGCCCCCAGGGGGTCGACTGAAGCTTTCTTT
>NA|TRBJ2-5|TRBV9|NA
CASSAARGSGETQYF
TGTGCCAGCAGCGCCGCTCGGGGGAGCGGAGAGACCCAGTACTTC
>NA|TRBJ1-2|TRBV10-3|NA
CATSELGARYGYTF
TGTGCCACCAGTGAATTGGGGGCGAGGTATGGCTACACCTTC
>TRBD1|TRBJ1-1|TRBV18|NA
CASSVTGATEAFF
TGTGCCAGCTCCGTTACAGGGGCCACTGAAGCTTTCTTT
>TRBD1|TRBJ1-4|TRBV6-1|NA
CACRDRGTNEKLFF
TGTGCCTGCCGGGACAGGGGCACTAATGAAAAACTGTTTTTT
>TRBD1|TRBJ1-2|TRBV6-5|NA
CASSWDSRGGYTF
TGTGCCAGCAGTTGGGACAGTCGAGGTGGCTACACCTTC
>TRBD2|TRBJ2-1|TRBV18|NA
CASSPRGSGLAGYEQFF
TGTGCCAGCTCGCCACGCGGTTCGGGACTAGCGGGATATGAGCAGTTCTTC
>NA|TRBJ2-7|TRBV5-6|NA
CASSWGTEQYF
TGTGCCAGCAGCTGGGGCACGGAGCAGTACTTC
>TRBD1|TRBJ1-1|TRBV6-5|NA
CASTGGDTEAFF
TGTGCCAGCACAGGGGGCGACACTGAAGCTTTCTTT
>NA|TRBJ2-5|TRBV7-8|NA
CASSFPGIETQYF
TGTGCCAGCAGCTTCCCAGGTATAGAGACCCAGTACTTC
>TRBD1|TRBJ2-3|TRBV29-1|NA
CSVAPGQSTDTQYF
TGCAGCGTTGCTCCGGGACAGTCCACAGATACGCAGTATTTT
>TRBD1|TRBJ2-7|TRBV6-5|NA
CASSYGQDRPYEQYF
TGTGCCAGCAGTTACGGACAGGACCGCCCCTACGAGCAGTACTTC
>TRBD1|TRBJ2-5|TRBV6-6|NA
CASSQQGAGETQYF
TGTGCCAGCAGCCAACAGGGGGCGGGAGAGACCCAGTACTTC
>TRBD1|TRBJ2-7|TRBV6-6|NA
CASSRDRSNLYYEQYF
TGTGCCAGCAGCCGGGACAGGTCAAATCTGTACTACGAGCAGTACTTC
>NA|TRBJ1-2|TRBV4-1|once
CASSQVERQPRYYYGYTF
TGCGCCAGCAGCCAAGTCGAAAGACAGCCCCGGTACTACTATGGCTACACCTTC
>TRBD2|TRBJ2-3|TRBV9|few
CASSFRDYFTDTQYF
TGTGCCAGCAGCTTCCGGGACTATTTCACAGATACGCAGTATTTT
>TRBD1|TRBJ2-4|TRBV10-1|NA
CASSEGTGDIQYF
TGCGCCAGCAGTGAGGGGACAGGGGATATTCAGTACTTC
>NA|TRBJ2-5|TRBV5-1|NA
CASHKETQYF
TGCGCCAGCCACAAGGAGACCCAGTACTTC
>TRBD2|TRBJ2-1|TRBV7-9|NA
CASSPGTSGSWDEQFF
TGTGCCAGCAGCCCCGGGACTAGCGGGAGTTGGGATGAGCAGTTCTTC
>NA|TRBJ2-5|TRBV19|NA
CASSIRREETQYF
TGTGCCAGTAGTATACGCAGGGAAGAGACCCAGTACTTC